The next 26 T cell receptor beta chains were all read from a single sample in a study of blood T cells in healthy people across ages. Primers used in a second PCR of about 6 to 11 cycles were a sample-barcoded 5' primer and a J-beta primer mix. TCRdb fed the 5' RACE reads into MiXCR, producing one record per CDR3 protein. This table has 750,000 to 950,000 distinct CDR3 sequences, roughly 53% appearing once. The sequenced sample consisted of blood. Receptors were obtained from a man older than 75 in good health.

The chain couples TRBV6-1 to TRBJ2-2; the match to TRBD1 covers 12 bases. V was clipped by 6 bases and J by 5 bases; unmatched bases: 7. Germline CDR1 is MNHNS and CDR2 is SASEGT. The CDR3 covers 16 residues. The CDR3 DNA reads TGTGCCAGCAGAAGGGGACAGGGGGCCATTACCGGGGAGCTGTTTTTT. Translation gives CASRRGQGAITGELFF.

The sample holds a few counts of this clonotype. This chain uses TRBV29-1 with TRBJ1-5, with 9 bases that match TRBD1. Unmatched junction bases numbered 7, after V lost 6 bases and J lost 4 bases. The V gene's germline CDR1 is SQVTM and CDR2 ANQGSEA. This CDR3 has 14 residues. As DNA, the CDR3 is TGCAGCGTGGCGGTTGACAGGGGGAATCAGCCCCAGCATTTT. It translates to CSVAVDRGNQPQHF.

The CDR3 spells CASSSRDIDYGYTF. The CDR3 region has the DNA TGTGCCAGCAGCTCCCGGGACATTGACTATGGCTACACCTTC. V gene TRBV13 combines with J gene TRBJ1-2; D is perhaps TRBD1 (6 bases). The CDR3 covers 14 residues. Trimming took off 4 bases at V and 3 bases at J, with 12 bases between the two ends. CDR1 and CDR2 from the germline V gene are PRHDT and FYEKMQ (reference sequence).

The CDR3 sequence: CSVIDTEAFF. The DNA for the CDR3 is TGCAGCGTTATTGACACTGAAGCTTTCTTT. V usage is TRBV29-1 and J usage is TRBJ1-1; D is undetermined. This CDR3 is 10 amino acids long. CDR1 and CDR2 from the germline V gene are SQVTM and ANQGSEA. V lost 5 bases and J lost 3, with 4 bases in between.

This clonotype occurred many times. The V gene is TRBV7-2, the J gene TRBJ1-5; 10 bases are a match to TRBD1. V shed 5 bases and J 7 bases; nucleotides not matched to a gene: 5. CDR3 length equals 14 residues. Germline V gene data show CDR1 as SGHTA and CDR2 as FQGNSA. CDR3 nucleotides: TGTGCCAGCAGCAAAGGGACAGGGGTGCAGCCCCAGCATTTT. Protein: CASSKGTGVQPQHF. Using reference TRBV7-2 and TRBJ1-5 for the parts outside the CDR3, the full variable domain is GAGVSQSPSNKVTEKGKDVELRCDPISGHTALYWYRQSLGQGLEFLIYFQGNSAPDKSGLPSDRFSAERTGGSVSTLTIQRTQQEDSAVYLCASSKGTGVQPQHFGDGTRLSIL.

This rearrangement joins TRBV20-1 to TRBJ2-7; D may be TRBD1 (5 bases). The CDR3 is 13 residues long. V lost 3 bases to trimming and J lost 2 bases, with 11 bases between them. The germline CDR1 and CDR2 sequences are DFQATT and SNEGSKA (reference sequence). The CDR3 DNA reads TGCAGTGCTAGCAAGGGGCAGGCCTACGAGCAGTACTTC. Its translation is CSASKGQAYEQYF.

The chain employs TRBV27 and TRBJ2-4, with a possible D match to TRBD2 (5 bases). TRBJ2-7 matches the DNA end more closely, so the J call is doubtful. This CDR3 comprises 15 residues. The germline V gene has CDR1 MNHEY and CDR2 SMNVEV (reference sequence). The CDR3 loop is CASSAQSGSNYEQYF. The CDR3, as DNA: TGTGCCAGCAGTGCCCAGTCGGGAAGTAACTACGAGCAGTACTTC.

This clonotype was detected only a few times. This chain links TRBV29-1 with TRBJ2-1; 7 nucleotides line up with TRBD1. The CDR3 extends over 14 amino acids. In germline, CDR1 is SQVTM, CDR2 ANQGSEA. The ends lost 4 bases at V and 5 bases at J; junction bases unmatched: 8. Here the CDR3 DNA reads TGCAGCGTTGCCGGGACAGTCCAGAACAATGAGCAGTTCTTC. This sequence encodes CSVAGTVQNNEQFF.

The chain couples TRBV10-3 to TRBJ2-6; 9 bases line up with TRBD1. The CDR3 runs 17 residues. Losses at the gene ends were 2 bases for V and 4 bases for J; bases not matched to a gene: 6. Germline V CDR1 and CDR2: ENHRY, SYGVKD. CDR3 in amino acids: CAISETGTGTGANVLTF. The DNA of the CDR3 is TGTGCCATCAGTGAGACCGGGACAGGGACCGGGGCCAACGTCCTGACTTTC.

This clonotype was counted only a few times. This chain links TRBV28 with TRBJ2-7; 11 bases are a match to TRBD1. Trimming at V came to 4 bases and at J to 5 bases, leaving 7 bases not matched to a gene. CDR3 length equals 15 residues. Per germline, CDR1 MDHEN and CDR2 SYDVKM. The DNA of the CDR3 is TGTGCCAGCAGTTCGCCGGGACAGGGGGGTAACGAGCAGTACTTC. This codes for CASSSPGQGGNEQYF.

J is TRBJ1-1 and V is TRBV12-3 or TRBV12-4, with a tentative D call TRBD1 (6 bases). The CDR3 length is 13 residues. Trimming removed 6 bases from V and 3 bases from J, with 11 bases in between. The DNA for the CDR3 is TGTGCCAGCAGCACTACAGGGTACACTGAAGCTTTCTTT. Amino acid sequence: CASSTTGYTEAFF.

This chain uses TRBV20-1 with TRBJ1-1; no clear D. CDR1 is DFQATT, CDR2 SNEGSKA, per germline (reference sequence). V was cut by 6 bases and J by 11 bases, with 25 bases left in between. The length of the CDR3 is 14 residues. CDR3 protein: CSAPLDSARGDAFF. CDR3 bases: TGCAGTGCCCCCCTCGACTCGGCCCGAGGTGACGCTTTCTTT.

The gene calls are TRBV7-9 and TRBJ2-3, with TRBD1 identical over 7 bases. Germline V gene data show CDR1 as SEHNR and CDR2 as FQNEAQ (reference sequence). The CDR3 consists of 14 residues. Trimming took 4 bases from V and 14 from J; bases not matched to a gene: 15. For the CDR3, the DNA is TGTGCCAGCAGCTCGGACAGGAAAGGGAGATACGCGTATTTT. Encoded protein: CASSSDRKGRYAYF.

The CDR3 spells CASSPQRVNTEAFF. As DNA, the CDR3 is TGTGCCAGCAGTCCACAGCGGGTGAACACTGAAGCTTTCTTT. The chain couples TRBV7-3 to TRBJ1-1; D is undetermined. There are 14 residues in the CDR3. CDR1 SGHTA and CDR2 FQGTGA come from the germline V gene. V was pared by 6 bases and J by 0 bases, with 11 bases between.

This sequence joins TRBV3-1 and TRBJ2-1; 16 bases fit TRBD2. Trimming cost V 2 bases and J 8 bases; bases outside gene matches: 9. Germline CDR1 and CDR2: LGHDT and YNNKEL (reference sequence). This CDR3 contains 18 residues. The chain's CDR3 is CASSQTGTSGREADEQFF. Here the CDR3 DNA reads TGTGCCAGCAGCCAAACCGGGACTAGCGGGAGGGAAGCGGATGAGCAGTTCTTC.

This clonotype was seen only once. The germline gene is not matched at one end of the junction; a read error may be the cause. This chain uses TRBV29-1 with TRBJ2-7; TRBD1 is a possible D gene (5 bases). The CDR3 covers 12 residues. The V gene's germline CDR1 is SQVTM and CDR2 ANQGSEA. The CDR3: CSVRTLSDEQYF. Written as DNA, the CDR3 is TGCAGCGTCAGGACACTCTCCGACGAGCAGTACTTC.

This sequence joins TRBV20-1 and TRBJ2-1; 8 nucleotides line up with TRBD2. In germline, CDR1 is DFQATT, CDR2 SNEGSKA (reference sequence). The CDR3 is 16 residues long. Losses at the gene ends were 2 bases for V and 1 base for J; bases not matched to a gene: 7. The CDR3 spells CSARFTSGRSYNEQFF. CDR3 nucleotides: TGCAGTGCTAGATTTACTAGCGGCCGTTCCTACAATGAGCAGTTCTTC.

The sample holds a few counts of this clonotype. The rearrangement links TRBV7-9 to TRBJ2-1; TRBD1 aligns across 9 bases. The length of the CDR3 is 16 residues. CDR1 and CDR2 from the germline V gene are SEHNR and FQNEAQ (reference sequence). Trimming took 5 bases from V and 3 from J; bases not matched to a gene: 8. The CDR3 reads CASSPHRDRVYNEQFF. The CDR3, as DNA: TGTGCCAGCAGCCCCCACCGGGACAGGGTCTACAATGAGCAGTTCTTC.

This clonotype has more than one count but fewer than ten. This chain joins TRBV27 and TRBJ2-5, with 10 bases matching TRBD1. Germline V gene lookup returns CDR1 MNHEY and CDR2 SMNVEV (reference sequence). Losses at the gene ends were 5 bases for V and 5 bases for J; bases not matched to a gene: 11. This CDR3 has 16 residues. For the CDR3, the DNA is TGTGCCAGCAGTGGGGACAGGGGAAATCTAGGGGAGACCCAGTACTTC. This codes for CASSGDRGNLGETQYF.

This chain connects TRBV2 to TRBJ2-4, with D possibly TRBD2 on 5 matching bases. The better agreement between TRBJ2-7 and the DNA end casts doubt on the J call. The CDR3 is made up of 13 amino acids. The germline V gene encodes CDR1 SNHLY and CDR2 FYNNEI. In DNA, the CDR3 is TGTGCCAGCTCCTCCCGGACTCGCTACGAGCAGTACTTC. Protein sequence: CASSSRTRYEQYF.

This chain connects TRBV7-2 to TRBJ1-1, with TRBD1 as a possible D gene (6 bases). The CDR3 sequence is 15 residues long. Trimming pared 3 bases from V and 4 bases from J, leaving 15 bases between. Germline values: CDR1 SGHTA, CDR2 FQGNSA. DNA for the CDR3: TGTGCCAGCAGCTTGAGGGCAAAAGGGGGCACTGAAGCTTTCTTT. Encoded protein: CASSLRAKGGTEAFF.

This clonotype has only a few counts. The chain is built from TRBV7-3 and TRBJ2-6; 9 positions agree with TRBD1. The CDR3 loop spans 16 amino acids. The ends lost 5 bases at V and 2 bases at J; junction bases unmatched: 4. Looked up from germline, CDR1 is SGHTA and CDR2 is FQGTGA. CDR3 in DNA: TGTGCCAGCAGCCTTAGGACAGGGGCTGGGGCCAACGTCCTGACTTTC. Its protein is CASSLRTGAGANVLTF.

A few counts support this clonotype. This chain links TRBV2 with TRBJ2-3; TRBD2 aligns across 10 bases. This CDR3 has 15 residues. The germline CDR1 and CDR2 sequences are SNHLY and FYNNEI. Germline trimming cut 4 bases from V and 5 bases from J; bases unmatched to any gene: 6. The CDR3 loop reads CASSVLGLARDTQYF. In DNA, the CDR3 is TGTGCCAGCAGTGTTTTGGGACTAGCGAGAGATACGCAGTATTTT.

This clonotype showed up just a few times. The chain employs TRBV4-2 and TRBJ1-6, with D possibly being TRBD1 (6 bases). The CDR3 loop spans 15 amino acids. V was shortened by 0 bases and J by 7 bases, with 10 bases between the two germline ends. Germline V gene sequence: CDR1 LGHNA, CDR2 YNFKEQ. The CDR3 DNA reads as TGTGCCAGCAGCCAAGAGGGGGGACAAAATTCACCCCTCCACTTT. Translated, it gives CASSQEGGQNSPLHF.

Ten or more counts support this clonotype. The J gene is TRBJ2-7, the V gene TRBV11-2; 14 bases line up with TRBD2. The germline CDR1 and CDR2 sequences are SGHAT and FQNNGV. There are 16 residues in the CDR3. Trimming at V came to 4 bases and at J to 7 bases, leaving 9 bases not matched to a gene. The CDR3 is CASSWGTSGSSFEQYF. DNA for the CDR3: TGTGCCAGCAGCTGGGGGACTAGCGGGAGTTCGTTTGAGCAGTACTTC.

This clonotype was seen only a few times. The rearrangement joins TRBV29-1 to TRBJ2-5, with 8 positions matching TRBD2. The V segment lost 7 bases and the J segment 3 bases; nucleotides outside the gene matches: 7. Germline CDR1 is SQVTM and CDR2 is ANQGSEA. This CDR3 is built from 13 residues. The CDR3 sequence: CSGLGGGKETQYF. DNA for the CDR3: TGCAGCGGCCTCGGGGGGGGAAAAGAGACCCAGTACTTC.